The 18 T cell receptor beta chains given below trace back to one sample, sequenced in a study of control samples from healthy donors and cancer patients. Sequencing was performed with immunoSEQ multiplex PCR; in TCRdb, only in-frame clones are kept and a portion is missing. The sample yields around 52,000 clones, approximately 90% seen once. Material for sequencing was PBMCs. The source is a man aged 25 to 40 with colorectal cancer.

The rearrangement links TRBV29-1 to TRBJ2-2; D gene ambiguous. The germline V and J ends were trimmed by 6 bases and 3 bases, with 5 bases remaining between them. The CDR3 is 11 residues long. Germline values: CDR1 SQVTM, CDR2 ANQGSEA. This chain's CDR3 is CSVRDTGELFF. In DNA form, the CDR3 reads TGCAGCGTAAGGGACACCGGGGAGCTGTTTTTT.

This chain connects TRBV11-2 to TRBJ2-5; D possibly corresponds to TRBD2 (6 bases). The V end lost 0 bases, the J end lost 7 bases, and 12 bases lay between the germline ends. The CDR3 consists of 14 residues. The germline V gene has CDR1 SGHAT and CDR2 FQNNGV. In DNA form, the CDR3 reads TGTGCCAGCAGCTTAGAGGCGGGACGGGGGACCCAGTACTTC. This codes for CASSLEAGRGTQYF.

This chain joins TRBV4-2 and TRBJ1-5; D unresolved. This CDR3 spans 16 amino acids. V dropped 1 base and J dropped 0 bases, with 10 bases sitting between them. Germline lookup yields CDR1 LGHNA and CDR2 YNFKEQ. The CDR3 here is CASSQVIRSSNQPQHF. CDR3 nucleotide sequence: TGTGCCAGCAGCCAAGTAATCAGGAGTAGCAATCAGCCCCAGCATTTT.

The chain is built from TRBV5-1 and TRBJ1-6; no clear D gene. In germline, CDR1 is SGHRS, CDR2 YFSETQ. The V gene lost 0 bases and the J gene lost 8 bases, with 12 bases spanning the gap. The CDR3 totals 15 residues. In DNA form, the CDR3 reads TGCGCCAGCAGCTTGGCGATAGGGCATGATTCACCCCTCCACTTT. It codes for CASSLAIGHDSPLHF. Full variable domain (rest looked up from reference TRBV5-1 and TRBJ1-6): KAGVTQTPRYLIKTRGQQVTLSCSPISGHRSVSWYQQTPGQGLQFLFEYFSETQRNKGNFPGRFSGRQFSNSRSEMNVSTLELGDSALYLCASSLAIGHDSPLHFGNGTRLTVT.

This rearrangement joins TRBV13 to TRBJ1-1, with 7 bases identical to TRBD1. Germline values: CDR1 PRHDT, CDR2 FYEKMQ (reference sequence). The ends lost 5 bases at V and 5 bases at J; junction bases unmatched: 11. There are 15 residues in the CDR3. CDR3 sequence reads: CASSPQTGRETEAFF. The CDR3 nucleotides read TGTGCCAGCAGCCCCCAGACAGGGAGGGAGACTGAAGCTTTCTTT.

The rearrangement uses TRBV19 and TRBJ2-5, with TRBD1 identical over 7 bases. Trimming removed 4 bases from V and 3 bases from J; junction bases left unmatched: 2. Germline lookup yields CDR1 LNHDA and CDR2 SQIVND (reference sequence). This CDR3 spans 13 amino acids. CDR3: CASSRDREETQYF. DNA of the CDR3: TGTGCCAGTAGTAGGGACAGAGAAGAGACCCAGTACTTC.

The chain joins TRBV21-1 to TRBJ1-6; the DNA was not compared with TRBD1, the D call given in the table. TRBV21-1 constitutes a pseudogene. The CDR3 totals 16 residues. The CDR3 nucleotides read TGTGCCAGCAGCAAAAAGGGACAATCCTATAATTCACCCCTCCACTTT. It encodes CASSKKGQSYNSPLHF.

This clone was seen just once. The chain carries TRBV4-2 and TRBJ1-1; no clear D. The CDR3 is made up of 15 amino acids. Trimming took off 1 base at V and 0 bases at J, with 9 bases between the two ends. Germline values: CDR1 LGHNA, CDR2 YNFKEQ. The CDR3 nucleotides are TGTGCCAGCAGCCAAGTGGACGGGGTGAACACTGAAGCTTTCTTT. Residues: CASSQVDGVNTEAFF.

The chain employs TRBV6-1 and TRBJ1-5; TRBD1 matches 7 bases. Trimming removed 1 base from V and 4 bases from J; junction bases left unmatched: 10. CDR3 length: 17 residues. Germline lookup yields CDR1 MNHNS and CDR2 SASEGT. CDR3 amino acids: CASSEVRGQPPNQPQHF. CDR3 nucleotide sequence: TGTGCCAGCAGTGAAGTGCGGGGACAGCCGCCTAATCAGCCCCAGCATTTT.

J is TRBJ1-6 and V is TRBV12-5; tentative D call: TRBD1 (6 bases). V was cut by 6 bases and J by 5 bases, with 11 bases left in between. There are 14 residues in the CDR3. Germline CDR1 LGHNT, CDR2 FRNRAP. The CDR3 nucleotides are TGTGCTAGTGGCCAGGGGTTCGATAATTCACCCCTCCACTTT. This sequence encodes CASGQGFDNSPLHF.

The rearrangement joins TRBV10-3 to TRBJ1-1; D uncertain. V gave up 8 bases and J gave up 7 bases, with 14 bases separating them. Germline V gives CDR1 ENHRY, CDR2 SYGVKD. This CDR3 has 12 residues. The CDR3 is CAIGKGGLEAFF. CDR3 nucleotide sequence: TGTGCCATCGGGAAAGGCGGGCTTGAAGCTTTCTTT.

The genes are TRBV5-6 and TRBJ1-4, with unresolved D. The germline CDR1 and CDR2 sequences are SGHDT and YYEEEE. This CDR3 comprises 14 residues. Trimming removed 4 bases at V and 11 bases at J, with 18 bases between. The CDR3 DNA reads TGTGCCAGCAGCCCCGACGTGAGGCGGACGAAACTGTTTTTT. This translates into CASSPDVRRTKLFF. The variable domain in full, completed from reference TRBV5-6 and TRBJ1-4, reads DAGVTQSPTHLIKTRGQQVTLRCSPKSGHDTVSWYQQALGQGPQFIFQYYEEEERQRGNFPDRFSGHQFPNYSSELNVNALLLGDSALYLCASSPDVRRTKLFFGSGTQLSVL.

The gene calls are TRBV25-1 and TRBJ1-1; tentatively, D is TRBD1 (6 bases). V lost 3 bases and J lost 5, with 22 bases in between. The CDR3 runs to 17 residues. CDR1 and CDR2 from the germline V gene are MGHDK and SYGVNS. The CDR3 coding sequence is TGTGCCAGCAGTGAGCGTGACAGGTTCCTTTCGGGGACTGAAGCTTTCTTT. This sequence encodes CASSERDRFLSGTEAFF.

The chain joins TRBV12-5 to TRBJ2-7; D is uncertain. Trimming pared 1 base from V and 0 bases from J, leaving 16 bases between. There are 17 residues in the CDR3. CDR1 and CDR2 (germline): LGHNT, FRNRAP. CDR3 region: CASGLEAQGINSYEQYF. In DNA form, the CDR3 reads TGTGCTAGTGGTTTGGAGGCTCAAGGGATAAACTCCTACGAGCAGTACTTC.

The chain couples TRBV6-5 to TRBJ2-7, with D maybe TRBD2 (5 bases). The CDR3 runs 13 residues. V shed 5 bases and J shed 2 bases, with 10 bases lying between them. The germline V gene has CDR1 MNHEY and CDR2 SVGAGI. As DNA, the CDR3 is TGTGCCAGCAGTCGGACGGGGACCTACGAGCAGTACTTC. This codes for CASSRTGTYEQYF.

The CDR3 nucleotides are TGTGCCAGCAGTCGGAGGAACACTGAAGCTTTCTTT. It yields the protein CASSRRNTEAFF. The rearrangement joins TRBV12-3 or TRBV12-4 to TRBJ1-1; D gene uncertain. Trimming shortened V by 5 bases and J by 1 base, and 5 bases separated the two germline ends. The CDR3 totals 12 residues.

This sequence joins TRBV7-9 and TRBJ1-1, with a possible D match to TRBD1 (6 bases). Trimming removed 0 bases from V and 7 bases from J, with 18 bases in between. The CDR3 runs 16 residues. The V gene's germline CDR1 is SEHNR and CDR2 FQNEAQ (reference sequence). The CDR3 nucleotides are TGTGCCAGCAGCTTAGCAGGGGGGTCTGTTCGTGGTGAAGCTTTCTTT. Translated, it gives CASSLAGGSVRGEAFF.

V usage is TRBV6-5 and J usage is TRBJ1-1, with D unresolved. This CDR3 is 15 amino acids long. CDR1 is MNHEY and CDR2 is SVGAGI in the germline V gene. The V end was cut by 6 bases, the J end by 2 bases, with 16 bases between. CDR3 coding DNA: TGTGCCAGCAGCCCATCCTGGAGTCTAAACACTGAAGCTTTCTTT. Its translation: CASSPSWSLNTEAFF.